This is a list of T cell receptor beta chains from one sample in a study of CD8 T cells in ankylosing spondylitis. TCRdb itself ran the 5' RACE reads through MiXCR, one entry per CDR3 protein. The table has roughly 220,000 distinct CDR3 sequences, around 20% seen once. The sample taken for sequencing was blood, either unsorted or a sorted T cell fraction (not recorded which). These receptor sequences come from a male donor with ankylosing spondylitis. Both conserved end residues are part of each CDR3. D genes are given only for firm matches. Rows give clone size only sometimes, using once, few, many, or a class for an expanded clone.

D	V	size	J	CDR3	DNA
NA	TRBV27	NA	TRBJ1-1	CASSSVRLMNTEAFF	TGTGCCAGCAGTTCGGTTAGGTTGATGAACACTGAAGCTTTCTTT
TRBD2	TRBV7-9	few	TRBJ2-1	CASSLGTSHNEQFF	TGTGCCAGCAGCTTAGGGACTAGCCACAATGAGCAGTTCTTC
TRBD2	TRBV7-2	NA	TRBJ2-7	CASSSYSGSSYEQYF	TGTGCCAGCAGCTCGTATAGCGGGAGCTCCTACGAGCAGTACTTC
NA	TRBV9	NA	TRBJ2-1	CASSDGANEQFF	TGTGCCAGCAGCGATGGGGCAAATGAGCAGTTCTTC
TRBD2	TRBV20-1	NA	TRBJ2-1	CSAAGTSGLEEQFF	TGCAGTGCCGCAGGGACTAGCGGCCTGGAGGAGCAGTTCTTC
NA	TRBV10-3	few	TRBJ1-1	CAISELGGELNTEAFF	TGTGCCATCAGTGAGTTAGGGGGAGAACTGAACACTGAAGCTTTCTTT
NA	TRBV11-2	NA	TRBJ2-1	CASSRDLVFF	TGTGCCAGCAGCAGGGACCTGGTTTTCTTC
TRBD2	TRBV5-1	few	TRBJ2-1	CASSLGFGVGRNEQFF	TGCGCCAGCAGCTTGGGGTTCGGAGTCGGGAGGAATGAGCAGTTCTTC
NA	TRBV7-2	NA	TRBJ2-5	CASSLGGFQETQYF	TGTGCCAGCAGCTTAGGGGGTTTCCAAGAGACCCAGTACTTC
NA	TRBV6-4	many	TRBJ2-6	CASSDSGGSGANVLTF	TGTGCCAGCAGTGACTCAGGGGGCTCTGGGGCCAACGTCCTGACTTTC
NA	TRBV15	NA	TRBJ1-5	CATSRPVVPPQHF	TGTGCCACCAGCAGACCCGTGGTCCCGCCCCAGCATTTT
NA	TRBV19	NA	TRBJ1-1	CASSIGGDSETEAFF	TGTGCCAGTAGTATTGGGGGCGACAGTGAAACTGAAGCTTTCTTT
NA	TRBV7-2	once	TRBJ2-7	CASSQGTVYEQYF	TGTGCCAGTAGTCAGGGGACCGTCTACGAGCAGTACTTC
NA	TRBV29-1	many	TRBJ2-1	CSVEKELYNEQFF	TGCAGCGTTGAGAAAGAGTTGTACAATGAGCAGTTCTTC
TRBD1	TRBV20-1	NA	TRBJ1-2	CSASRPDRDLLNYGYTF	TGCAGTGCTAGTCGCCCGGACAGGGATTTGCTGAACTATGGCTACACCTTC
NA	TRBV25-1	NA	TRBJ2-1	CASSVGIPPNEQFF	TGTGCCAGCAGTGTAGGGATTCCCCCCAATGAGCAGTTCTTC
NA	TRBV6-4	NA	TRBJ2-2	CASSDEVTGELFF	TGTGCCAGCAGTGACGAGGTCACCGGGGAGCTGTTTTTT
TRBD1	TRBV27	NA	TRBJ2-1	CASSPSGQDEQFF	TGTGCCAGCAGTCCGTCGGGACAGGATGAGCAGTTCTTC
NA	TRBV12-3/TRBV12-4	many	TRBJ2-7	CASSLGEALDEQYF	TGTGCCAGCAGTTTAGGGGAGGCCCTCGACGAGCAGTACTTC
NA	TRBV29-1	few	TRBJ2-1	CSVEDERLLTRPSYNEQFF	TGCAGCGTTGAAGACGAGAGACTTCTAACACGACCCTCCTACAATGAGCAGTTCTTC
NA	TRBV14	NA	TRBJ2-5	CASSQGPREWETQYF	TGTGCCAGCAGCCAAGGGCCCAGGGAATGGGAGACCCAGTACTTC
TRBD1	TRBV20-1	NA	TRBJ2-2	CSILNPTGTGGELFF	TGCAGTATTCTTAACCCGACAGGGACCGGCGGGGAGCTGTTTTTT
NA	TRBV20-1	NA	TRBJ1-2	CSARDHGDRQDLNYGYTF	TGCAGTGCTAGAGATCACGGAGATCGACAGGACCTTAACTATGGCTACACCTTC
NA	TRBV6-2/TRBV6-3	few	TRBJ2-1	CASRTAQEGGEQFF	TGTGCCAGCAGGACAGCCCAGGAGGGGGGTGAGCAGTTCTTC
NA	TRBV20-1	few	TRBJ2-1	CSARDSGSMYNEQFF	TGCAGTGCTAGAGATTCGGGGAGTATGTACAATGAGCAGTTCTTC
NA	TRBV5-5	few	TRBJ2-7	CASSWVGGGEQYF	TGTGCCAGCAGCTGGGTAGGGGGAGGCGAGCAGTACTTC
TRBD2	TRBV6-2/TRBV6-3	few	TRBJ2-3	CASSGLATDTQYF	TGTGCCAGCAGCGGACTAGCGACAGATACGCAGTATTTT
NA	TRBV27	NA	TRBJ1-2	CASRGGGYGYTF	TGTGCCAGCAGGGGGGGCGGCTATGGCTACACCTTC
TRBD2	TRBV4-3	NA	TRBJ2-1	CASSQEVTSVHNEQFF	TGCGCCAGCAGCCAAGAAGTGACTAGCGTCCACAATGAGCAGTTCTTC
NA	TRBV9	NA	TRBJ1-1	CASSVGTLERSTEAFF	TGTGCCAGCAGCGTAGGGACTCTGGAAAGGAGTACTGAAGCTTTCTTT
NA	TRBV10-3	few	TRBJ2-5	CAISNPGHSQETQYF	TGTGCCATCAGTAATCCGGGACACTCGCAAGAGACCCAGTACTTC
NA	TRBV24-1	NA	TRBJ1-2	CATDGGRNYGYTF	TGTGCCACCGACGGAGGCAGGAACTATGGCTACACCTTC
NA	TRBV11-3	few	TRBJ2-5	CASSSTGNQETQYF	TGTGCCAGCAGCTCCACAGGGAACCAAGAGACCCAGTACTTC
NA	TRBV6-2/TRBV6-3	NA	TRBJ2-7	CASSATRDFQYF	TGTGCCAGCAGCGCCACCAGGGACTTCCAGTACTTC
NA	TRBV6-5	few	TRBJ2-1	CASSYGLGGGDEQFF	TGTGCCAGCAGTTACGGGTTAGGGGGAGGCGATGAGCAGTTCTTC
NA	TRBV2	NA	TRBJ2-7	CASSPQAPTYEQYF	TGTGCCAGCAGTCCCCAGGCTCCCACCTACGAGCAGTACTTC
NA	TRBV5-4	many	TRBJ1-1	CASSSTGGYTEAFF	TGTGCCAGCAGCTCGACAGGAGGGTACACTGAAGCTTTCTTT
NA	TRBV7-8	few	TRBJ1-1	CASSLVGVGTEAFF	TGTGCCAGCAGCTTAGTGGGGGTAGGGACTGAAGCTTTCTTT
NA	TRBV5-6	few	TRBJ2-3	CASSQDADTQYF	TGTGCCAGCAGCCAAGATGCAGATACGCAGTATTTT
NA	TRBV9	few	TRBJ2-5	CASSVVTPTIQETQYF	TGTGCCAGCAGCGTAGTAACCCCCACCATCCAAGAGACCCAGTACTTC
NA	TRBV2	NA	TRBJ2-1	CASSDWGGRGNEQFF	TGTGCCAGCAGTGATTGGGGGGGCCGCGGCAATGAGCAGTTCTTC
NA	TRBV3-1	few	TRBJ1-2	CASSQEGGGVGYTF	TGTGCCAGCAGCCAAGAAGGGGGAGGGGTTGGCTACACCTTC
NA	TRBV4-1	NA	TRBJ2-7	CASSLDSSTYEQYF	TGCGCCAGCAGCCTGGACAGTTCTACCTACGAGCAGTACTTC
NA	TRBV28	few	TRBJ2-7	CASSFSVVGTPSYEQYF	TGTGCCAGCAGTTTCTCTGTTGTTGGGACTCCCTCCTACGAGCAGTACTTC
TRBD1	TRBV20-1	NA	TRBJ2-7	CSARELGQGSWEQYF	TGCAGTGCTAGAGAACTTGGACAGGGTAGTTGGGAGCAGTACTTC
NA	TRBV11-2	NA	TRBJ2-2	CASSLREELFF	TGTGCCAGCAGCCTTAGGGAGGAGCTGTTTTTT